The source of this T cell receptor beta chain is a study of cytomegalovirus exposure and HLA in healthy donors. Trimming removed 6 bases from V and 1 base from J, with 9 bases in between. Germline loops: CDR1 MRHNA, CDR2 SNTAGT. This CDR3 is 13 amino acids long. Researchers ran the PCR with 60 Vbeta and 13 Jbeta primers. Sequencing used immunoSEQ multiplex PCR; TCRdb keeps in-frame clones, though not all of them. Of 160,000 or so clones listed, approximately 81% are singletons. The rearrangement uses TRBV6-4 and TRBJ1-1; TRBD1 might be the D (6 bases). This clonotype was obtained from a woman aged 25 to 39 in good health and CMV-seropositive. Material for sequencing was PBMCs. CDR3: CASRATGNTEAFF. The DNA of the CDR3 is TGTGCCAGCAGAGCGACAGGGAACACTGAAGCTTTCTTT.